The count of the clone carrying this TCR beta chain is one. These data belong to a study of blood T cell repertoires in COVID-19. Overall study context: Spain, Italy and the United States supplied samples that represented acute and convalescent COVID-19. Nucleic acid was either cDNA or gDNA, and it came from T cells, B-cell-depleted T cells, or PBMCs.

This CDR3 spans 15 amino acids. The junction had 7 bases not matched to a gene; V was cut back by 3 bases and J by 6 bases. Germline CDR1 and CDR2: KGHSH and LQKENI. Sequencing was performed with immunoSEQ multiplex PCR; in TCRdb, only in-frame clones are kept and a portion is missing. The table includes roughly 500,000 clones, approximately 85% detected once. The sequenced sample consisted of peripheral blood. The clonotype was recovered from a human donor in a cohort sampled during active COVID-19. The chain carries TRBV18 and TRBJ1-5; 8 bases are a match to TRBD1. CDR3 protein: CASSPPTGELQPQHF. The DNA of the CDR3 is TGTGCCAGCTCACCCCCGACAGGGGAGCTTCAGCCCCAGCATTTT.